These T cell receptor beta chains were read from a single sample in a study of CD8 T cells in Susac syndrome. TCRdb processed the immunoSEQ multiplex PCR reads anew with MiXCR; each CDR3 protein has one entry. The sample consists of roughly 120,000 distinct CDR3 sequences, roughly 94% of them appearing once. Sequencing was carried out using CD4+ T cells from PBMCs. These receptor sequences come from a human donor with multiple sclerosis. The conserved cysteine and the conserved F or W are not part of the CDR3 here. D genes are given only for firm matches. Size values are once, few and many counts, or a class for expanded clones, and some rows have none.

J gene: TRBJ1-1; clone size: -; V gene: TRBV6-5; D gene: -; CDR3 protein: ASSYEVNTEAF
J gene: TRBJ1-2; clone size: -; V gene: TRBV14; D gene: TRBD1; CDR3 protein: ASSQKGQSFYGYT
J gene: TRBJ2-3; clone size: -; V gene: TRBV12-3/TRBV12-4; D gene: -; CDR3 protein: ASSFGGTDTQY
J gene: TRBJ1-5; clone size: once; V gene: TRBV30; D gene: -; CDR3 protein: AWQGQSNQPQH
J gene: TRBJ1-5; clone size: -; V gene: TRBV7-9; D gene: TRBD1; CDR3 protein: ASSLAGTGGNQPQH
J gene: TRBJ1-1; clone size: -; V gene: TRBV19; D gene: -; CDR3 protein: ASSLPGGNTEAF
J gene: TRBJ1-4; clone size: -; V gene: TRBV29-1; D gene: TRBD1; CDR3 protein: SAQQGALNEKLF
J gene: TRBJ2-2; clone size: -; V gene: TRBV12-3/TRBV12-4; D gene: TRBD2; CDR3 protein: ASSLRRGRGTGELF
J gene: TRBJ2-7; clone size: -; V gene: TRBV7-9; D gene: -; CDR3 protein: ASSSSGDRNEQY
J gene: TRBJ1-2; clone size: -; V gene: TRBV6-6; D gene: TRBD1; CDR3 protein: ASSFRQGLGYGYT
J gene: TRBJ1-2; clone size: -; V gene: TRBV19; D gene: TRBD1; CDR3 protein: ASSEGAANYGYT
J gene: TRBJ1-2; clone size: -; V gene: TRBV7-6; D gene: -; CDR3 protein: ASSHSSTARHGYT
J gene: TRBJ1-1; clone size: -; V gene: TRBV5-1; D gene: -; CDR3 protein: ASSLDNMNTEAF
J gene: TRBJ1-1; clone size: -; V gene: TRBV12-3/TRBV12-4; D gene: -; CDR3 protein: ASSPEAGNTEAF
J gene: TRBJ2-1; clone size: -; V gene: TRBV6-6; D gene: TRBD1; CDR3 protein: ASSWWTGIFPNEQF